The 20 T cell receptor beta chains listed next were all sequenced from one sample in a study of radiotherapy plus CTLA-4 blockade in lung cancer. Clones were read by immunoSEQ multiplex PCR, and TCRdb kept only the in-frame ones, dropping some. The profile covers 80,000 to 95,000 clones, with about four fifths appearing a single time and 20% to 30% taken by the ten largest. Sequences were derived from peripheral blood, sampled from a patient treated with radiotherapy plus ipilimumab. The receptors were gathered from a human donor with non-small cell lung cancer that progressed on radiotherapy plus ipilimumab.

The V and J genes are TRBV27 and TRBJ2-5, with 10 bases matching TRBD2. The CDR3 has 15 residues. Germline V gene sequence: CDR1 MNHEY, CDR2 SMNVEV (reference sequence). V dropped 6 bases and J dropped 5; count of bases not matched to a gene: 9. The CDR3 nucleotides are TGTGCCAGCAGACCCCGGACTAGCGGAGCGGAGACCCAGTACTTC. Its translation: CASRPRTSGAETQYF.

The chain is built from TRBV5-5 and TRBJ2-6, with unresolved D. Germline values: CDR1 SGHKS, CDR2 YYEKEE (reference sequence). The length of the CDR3 is 18 residues. V was pared by 0 bases and J by 10 bases, with 23 bases between. In DNA form, the CDR3 reads TGTGCCAGCAGCTTGGGTCCAGGCTCAAGTCTTTTGGAGAACGTCCTGACTTTC. Its protein product is CASSLGPGSSLLENVLTF.

This rearrangement joins TRBV28 to TRBJ1-1, with D possibly matching TRBD1 (5 bases). Trimming took off 4 bases at V and 6 bases at J, with 15 bases between the two ends. The germline CDR1 and CDR2 sequences are MDHEN and SYDVKM. This CDR3 is built from 14 residues. The CDR3 region has the DNA TGTGCCAGCAGTTACAAGGGGCTACTGGCTGAAGCTTTCTTT. This codes for CASSYKGLLAEAFF. The full variable domain, completed using reference TRBV28 and TRBJ1-1, is DVKVTQSSRYLVKRTGEKVFLECVQDMDHENMFWYRQDPGLGLRLIYFSYDVKMKEKGDIPEGYSVSREKKERFSLILESASTNQTSMYLCASSYKGLLAEAFFGQGTRLTVV.

As regards this clone: At one end, the junction sequence differs from germline, possibly due to a read error. The V and J genes are TRBV6-1 and TRBJ2-1; D is ambiguous. The CDR3 is 15 amino acids. From germline, CDR1 is MNHNS and CDR2 SASEGT. CDR3 loop: CASSEAPGLGNEQLF. The CDR3 bases are TGTGCCAGCAGTGAAGCGCCTGGGCTCGGTAATGAGCAGCTCTTC.

The rearrangement joins TRBV6-1 to TRBJ2-6; 13 bases are a match to TRBD2. Losses at the gene ends were 4 bases for V and 0 bases for J; bases not matched to a gene: 3. CDR1 and CDR2 from the germline V gene are MNHNS and SASEGT. The length of the CDR3 is 18 residues. The CDR3 sequence: CASSGGLAGFSGANVLTF. DNA of the CDR3: TGTGCCAGCAGTGGGGGACTAGCGGGGTTCTCTGGGGCCAACGTCCTGACTTTC.

The chain combines TRBV11-2 with TRBJ2-7; 9 positions match TRBD1. Germline CDR1 reads SGHAT; CDR2 reads FQNNGV. The CDR3 is 15 residues long. Trimming at V came to 3 bases and at J to 2 bases, leaving 5 bases not matched to a gene. The CDR3 nucleotides are TGTGCCAGCAGCTTTGGGACAGGGCTTCCCTACGAGCAGTACGTC. Translated, it gives CASSFGTGLPYEQYV.

The V and J genes are TRBV29-1 and TRBJ2-1; D is uncertain. Germline lookup yields CDR1 SQVTM and CDR2 ANQGSEA. The CDR3 runs to 12 residues. Deletions cut 7 bases from V and 5 bases from J, with 12 bases between. CDR3 coding DNA: TGCAGCGCCCAAGTGCGTCACAATGAGCAGTTCTTC. Its translation is CSAQVRHNEQFF.

The genes are TRBV19 and TRBJ1-1, with D hard to call. V dropped 4 bases and J dropped 4 bases, with 19 bases sitting between them. CDR3 length: 16 amino acids. Germline CDR1 reads LNHDA; CDR2 reads SQIVND (reference sequence). The DNA for the CDR3 is TGTGCCAGTAGTACAAACCCGACGGGGAGGAGCACTGAAGCTTTCTTT. Amino acids: CASSTNPTGRSTEAFF.

The J gene is TRBJ1-1, the V gene TRBV5-6, with 7 nucleotides matching TRBD1. CDR3 length: 14 residues. From germline, CDR1 is SGHDT and CDR2 YYEEEE. The ends lost 4 bases at V and 1 base at J; junction bases unmatched: 4. The CDR3 DNA is TGTGCCAGCAGCCCTGGGACAGCGAACACTGAAGCTTTCTTT. As protein: CASSPGTANTEAFF.

V gene TRBV10-3 combines with J gene TRBJ1-4, with 7 bases matching TRBD1. Germline CDR1 ENHRY, CDR2 SYGVKD. The CDR3 loop spans 13 amino acids. J lost 8 bases, V lost 6 bases, and 6 bases had no gene match. This chain's CDR3 is CAIRGGGEEKLFF. In nucleotides, the CDR3 is TGTGCCATCAGAGGGGGCGGAGAAGAAAAACTGTTTTTT.

The chain carries TRBV11-1 and TRBJ2-5; no clear D gene. V was trimmed by 3 bases and J by 5 bases, leaving 7 bases between them. In germline, CDR1 is SGHAT, CDR2 FQDESV (reference sequence). This CDR3 is built from 12 residues. The CDR3 sequence: CASSFSRETQYF. The CDR3 nucleotides are TGTGCCAGCAGCTTTTCCCGCGAGACCCAGTACTTC.

The genes are TRBV18 and TRBJ1-2, with D unclear. Germline lookup yields CDR1 KGHSH and CDR2 LQKENI. V was clipped by 1 base and J by 4 bases, with 10 bases between them. The CDR3 is 14 residues long. Here the CDR3 DNA reads TGTGCCAGCTCACCACAAACATCTTCCTATGGCTACACCTTC. This translates into CASSPQTSSYGYTF.

The chain combines TRBV28 with TRBJ1-5; 7 positions match TRBD1. Trimming at V came to 5 bases and at J to 6 bases, leaving 10 bases not matched to a gene. The germline CDR1 and CDR2 sequences are MDHEN and SYDVKM. CDR3 size: 15 residues. The CDR3 spells CASSPGQLPTQPQHF. CDR3 in DNA: TGTGCCAGCAGTCCGGGACAGCTCCCGACTCAGCCCCAGCATTTT.

J is TRBJ2-2 and V is TRBV28; the match to TRBD2 covers 9 bases. The CDR3 length is 15 residues. Germline CDR1 reads MDHEN; CDR2 reads SYDVKM. Losses at the gene ends were 5 bases for V and 8 bases for J; bases not matched to a gene: 9. As DNA, the CDR3 is TGTGCCAGCAGTCCCCCCGGGACTAGCTCTGGGGAGCTGTTTTTT. Its translation is CASSPPGTSSGELFF.

The chain employs TRBV28 and TRBJ1-3, with 7 bases identical to TRBD1. V was clipped by 5 bases and J by 0 bases; unmatched bases: 1. Per germline, CDR1 MDHEN and CDR2 SYDVKM. This CDR3 has 14 amino acids. The CDR3 sequence: CASSPGGSGNTIYF. DNA of the CDR3: TGTGCCAGCAGTCCAGGGGGCTCTGGAAACACCATATATTTT. The entire variable domain, with the rest obtained from reference TRBV28 and TRBJ1-3, is as follows: DVKVTQSSRYLVKRTGEKVFLECVQDMDHENMFWYRQDPGLGLRLIYFSYDVKMKEKGDIPEGYSVSREKKERFSLILESASTNQTSMYLCASSPGGSGNTIYFGEGSWLTVV.

The chain is built from TRBV28 and TRBJ1-1; 11 positions match TRBD1. Trimming at V came to 1 base and at J to 4 bases, leaving 2 bases not matched to a gene. The CDR3 runs 15 residues. The germline CDR1 and CDR2 sequences are MDHEN and SYDVKM. Here the CDR3 DNA reads TGTGCCAGCAGTTTATATGGGACAGGGGGCACTGAAGCTTTCTTT. Its protein is CASSLYGTGGTEAFF.

This clone was picked up a small number of times. This rearrangement joins TRBV6-1 to TRBJ2-4; the D gene is possibly TRBD1 (5 bases). The CDR3 length is 15 residues. Germline V gene sequence: CDR1 MNHNS, CDR2 SASEGT. With 4 bases removed from V and 2 bases from J, the gap between germline ends came to 12 bases. The CDR3 loop is CASSGSQGTKNIQYF. The CDR3 DNA follows: TGTGCCAGCAGTGGATCCCAGGGTACCAAAAACATTCAGTACTTC.

This chain links TRBV5-4 with TRBJ2-7, with D possibly matching TRBD1 (6 bases). The CDR3 is made up of 13 amino acids. The germline V and J ends were trimmed by 3 bases and 1 base, with 8 bases remaining between them. Germline values: CDR1 SGHNT, CDR2 YYREEE (reference sequence). The chain's CDR3 is CASSSGQSYEQYV. DNA of the CDR3: TGTGCCAGCAGCTCCGGACAGTCCTACGAGCAGTACGTC.

Points on this clone: This sample includes further DNA sequences coding for the same CDR3. The chain carries TRBV29-1 and TRBJ1-5, with a possible D match to TRBD1 (5 bases). The CDR3 runs to 13 residues. CDR1 is SQVTM and CDR2 is ANQGSEA in the germline V gene. Trimming left V 4 bases short and J 4 bases short, with 11 bases between. The CDR3 nucleotides read TGCAGCGTTGGCGGCGGGGGTAATCAGCCCCAGCATTTT. Translating it yields CSVGGGGNQPQHF.

The chain combines TRBV19 with TRBJ2-2, with D tentatively TRBD1 (5 bases). The CDR3 covers 14 residues. Per germline, CDR1 LNHDA and CDR2 SQIVND (reference sequence). V was clipped by 5 bases and J by 0 bases, with 7 bases between them. The CDR3 protein is CASSPGTNTGELFF. Here the CDR3 DNA reads TGTGCCAGTAGTCCAGGGACGAACACCGGGGAGCTGTTTTTT.